This TCR beta chain came from a study of blood T cells in healthy people across ages. At least 5.5 micrograms of total RNA were extracted per sample. Study-level results: Comparison with aged donors showed that long-lived donors had more naive CD4+ cells and higher diversity.

The germline V gene encodes CDR1 KGHDR and CDR2 SFDVKD. The CDR3 totals 13 residues. V was shortened by 1 base and J by 6 bases, with 8 bases between the two germline ends. This clonotype was seen more than once but under ten times. Antigen unknown. Combining a sample-barcoded 5' primer with a J-beta primer mix, a second PCR ran for roughly 7 to 12 cycles. Every cDNA molecule carried a tag from a template-switch adaptor bearing 12 random nucleotides. TCRdb passed the 5' RACE reads through MiXCR, listing each CDR3 protein once. The data contain roughly 1.7 million distinct CDR3 sequences, almost 35% of them singletons.

J is TRBJ1-2 and V is TRBV24-1, with D possibly TRBD1 on 5 matching bases. The receptor was isolated from a woman between 25 and 40 years old in good health. The sample was blood. The DNA of the CDR3 is TGTGCCACCAGTGATTTACGGGGGGATGGCTACACCTTC. The encoded protein is CATSDLRGDGYTF.